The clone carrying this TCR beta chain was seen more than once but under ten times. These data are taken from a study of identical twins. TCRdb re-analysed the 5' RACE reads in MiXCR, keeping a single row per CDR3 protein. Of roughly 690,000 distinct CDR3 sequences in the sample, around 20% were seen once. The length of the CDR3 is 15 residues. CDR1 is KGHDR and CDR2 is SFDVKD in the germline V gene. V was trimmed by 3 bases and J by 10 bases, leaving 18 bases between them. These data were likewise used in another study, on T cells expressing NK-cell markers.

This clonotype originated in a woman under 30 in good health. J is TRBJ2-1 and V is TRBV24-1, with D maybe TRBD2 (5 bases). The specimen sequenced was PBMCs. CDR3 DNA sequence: TGTGCCACCAGTGATCCTGACTCCGGGGTACGAGAGCAGTTCTTC. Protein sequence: CATSDPDSGVREQFF.